One sample yielded the 15 T cell receptor beta chains listed below, sequenced in a study of blood T cells in healthy people across ages. PCR was performed a second time for about 6 to 12 cycles using a sample-barcoded 5' primer and a J-beta primer mix. TCRdb independently ran MiXCR on the 5' RACE reads; one entry per CDR3 protein. The sample lists roughly 1,300,000 distinct CDR3 sequences, 59% occurring once. The sample was blood. These receptors were taken from a man in his late teens or twenties in good health.

The chain joins TRBV11-1 to TRBJ2-5, with TRBD1 identical over 9 bases. V was clipped by 5 bases and J by 5 bases; unmatched bases: 18. This CDR3 contains 18 residues. Germline lookup yields CDR1 SGHAT and CDR2 FQDESV (reference sequence). CDR3 nucleotides: TGTGCCAGCAGCACAAGACAGGGGGTAACTTATAGGTCGGAGACCCAGTACTTC. As protein: CASSTRQGVTYRSETQYF. The full variable domain, its missing parts supplied by reference TRBV11-1 and TRBJ2-5, is EAEVAQSPRYKITEKSQAVAFWCDPISGHATLYWYRQILGQGPELLVQFQDESVVDDSQLPKDRFSAERLKGVDSTLKIQPAELGDSAMYLCASSTRQGVTYRSETQYFGPGTRLLVL.

In this sample, this clonotype turned up a few times. The chain is built from TRBV12-3 or TRBV12-4 and TRBJ2-3; no firm D call. The CDR3 covers 12 residues. V gave up 7 bases and J gave up 6 bases, with 11 bases separating them. The CDR3 here is CASKVGADTQYF. As DNA, the CDR3 is TGTGCCAGCAAAGTGGGCGCCGATACGCAGTATTTT.

This chain links TRBV13 with TRBJ1-2, with 8 nucleotides matching TRBD1. Germline V lookup: CDR1 PRHDT, CDR2 FYEKMQ (reference sequence). Trimming removed 1 base from V and 0 bases from J; junction bases left unmatched: 4. The CDR3 is 16 amino acids. The CDR3: CASSLEDRASNYGYTF. The CDR3 DNA is TGTGCCAGCAGCTTAGAGGACAGGGCCTCTAACTATGGCTACACCTTC.

V is TRBV6-5 and J is TRBJ2-3, with TRBD2 identical over 12 bases. The CDR3 has 16 amino acids. In germline, CDR1 is MNHEY, CDR2 SVGAGI. V shed 4 bases, J shed 1 base, and the junction held 3 bases outside the gene matches. Here the CDR3 DNA reads TGTGCCAGCAGTTGGCGACTAGCGGGAGGCACAGATACGCAGTATTTT. It is translated as CASSWRLAGGTDTQYF.

The chain links TRBV27 to TRBJ2-1; D call uncertain. Germline-derived CDR1 and CDR2 are MNHEY and SMNVEV (reference sequence). CDR3 length: 15 amino acids. V was clipped by 5 bases and J by 0 bases, with 11 bases between them. CDR3 DNA: TGTGCCAGCAGTATTGGGGTCGACTCCTACAATGAGCAGTTCTTC. Residues: CASSIGVDSYNEQFF.

A few counts support this clonotype. This sequence joins TRBV3-1 and TRBJ2-3; 9 nucleotides align to TRBD2. J gave up 11 bases and V 1 base, and 4 bases lay outside the gene matches. Germline CDR1 reads LGHDT; CDR2 reads YNNKEL (reference sequence). This CDR3 spans 13 amino acids. The CDR3 spells CASSQVELAGQYF. CDR3 nucleotide sequence: TGTGCCAGCAGCCAAGTGGAACTAGCGGGGCAGTATTTT.

The V call is TRBV29-1, the J call TRBJ2-3, with D uncertain. CDR3 length equals 13 residues. The germline V and J ends were trimmed by 2 bases and 3 bases, with 9 bases remaining between them. In germline, CDR1 is SQVTM, CDR2 ANQGSEA. The CDR3 DNA sequence: TGCAGCGTTGAAAAGCTGGGTACAGATACGCAGTATTTT. Its translation is CSVEKLGTDTQYF.

V usage is TRBV7-8 and J usage is TRBJ2-5; the match to TRBD1 covers 7 bases. Near its end, the DNA agrees better with TRBJ2-7, so the J call may be wrong. This CDR3 is built from 13 residues. Germline V gene data show CDR1 as SGHVS and CDR2 as FQNEAQ. Written as DNA, the CDR3 is TGTGCCAGCAGCGACAGGGCCCCTCGCGAGCAGTACTTC. Its protein product is CASSDRAPREQYF.

This clonotype has only a few counts. V gene TRBV4-1 combines with J gene TRBJ1-1, with D perhaps TRBD1 (6 bases). Trimming shortened V by 2 bases and J by 3 bases, and 13 bases separated the two germline ends. In germline, CDR1 is MGHRA, CDR2 YSYEKL. The CDR3 is 15 residues long. The CDR3 region is CASSQREGQYTEAFF. Written as DNA, the CDR3 is TGCGCCAGCAGCCAAAGAGAAGGACAGTACACTGAAGCTTTCTTT.

This clonotype was picked up a small number of times. This sequence joins TRBV4-3 and TRBJ2-5; 8 bases fit TRBD2. Germline trimming cut 0 bases from V and 1 base from J; bases unmatched to any gene: 7. This CDR3 comprises 17 residues. Per the germline V gene, CDR1 is LGHNA and CDR2 is YSLEER. The CDR3 reads CASSQDFGGGFQETQYF. The CDR3 DNA reads TGCGCCAGCAGCCAAGATTTCGGGGGGGGATTCCAAGAGACCCAGTACTTC.

V usage is TRBV29-1 and J usage is TRBJ2-7; D may be TRBD2 (6 bases). Germline-derived CDR1 and CDR2 are SQVTM and ANQGSEA. The CDR3 runs to 13 residues. Trimming pared 3 bases from V and 7 bases from J, leaving 16 bases between. CDR3 residues: CSVESGLGNEQYF. The CDR3 DNA is TGCAGCGTTGAGAGCGGGCTTGGCAATGAGCAGTACTTC.

This rearrangement joins TRBV29-1 to TRBJ2-7; 10 bases map to TRBD2. This CDR3 contains 18 residues. Germline V CDR1 and CDR2: SQVTM, ANQGSEA. J gave up 3 bases and V 7 bases, and 21 bases lay outside the gene matches. CDR3 amino acids: CSGLTGAGRTSGHYEQYF. The CDR3 bases are TGCAGCGGCCTGACAGGGGCCGGAAGGACTAGCGGACACTACGAGCAGTACTTC.

This chain joins TRBV4-1 and TRBJ1-1; D is undetermined. This CDR3 contains 13 residues. V was cut by 2 bases and J by 11 bases, with 15 bases left in between. The germline V gene has CDR1 MGHRA and CDR2 YSYEKL. The CDR3 protein is CASSQTTTTIAFF. In DNA form, the CDR3 reads TGCGCCAGCAGCCAAACTACGACAACCATCGCTTTCTTT.

The V gene is TRBV28, the J gene TRBJ2-1; 11 nucleotides match TRBD2. CDR1 and CDR2 from the germline V gene are MDHEN and SYDVKM. CDR3 size: 14 residues. V trimming: 2 bases; J trimming: 13 bases; junction bases outside the gene matches: 7. CDR3 nucleotide sequence: TGTGCCAGCAGTTTAAACCCCCTAGCGGGAGGTCAGTTCTTC. Its translation: CASSLNPLAGGQFF.

The chain combines TRBV4-3 with TRBJ2-3, with TRBD1 matching 7 bases. CDR1 is LGHNA and CDR2 is YSLEER in the germline V gene. The CDR3 runs 17 residues. Germline trimming cut 0 bases from V and 2 bases from J; bases unmatched to any gene: 8. CDR3 amino acids: CASSQEETGTSTDTQYF. Written as DNA, the CDR3 is TGCGCCAGCAGCCAAGAGGAGACAGGGACATCCACAGATACGCAGTATTTT.